Listed below are T cell receptor beta chains from one sample, sequenced in a study of response to subunit inactivated influenza vaccine. MiXCR, applied by TCRdb to the RT-PCR reads, yields one record per CDR3 protein. The data hold approximately 520,000 distinct CDR3 sequences, with 25% observed a single time. Sequenced here: CD4+ T cells sorted from PBMCs, sampled around 5 days after vaccination. Source of these receptors: a middle-aged man who received an inactivated influenza vaccine. Each CDR3 is given with its conserved first and last residue. The D gene is left open where the match is weak. A row's size may be missing; if present it is once, few, many or a size class.

clone_size	v_call	j_call	d_call	cdr3_aa	cdr3_nt
few	TRBV25-1	TRBJ2-7	NA	CASSPPGTVGSYEQYF	TGTGCCAGCAGTCCCCCCGGGACGGTTGGCTCCTACGAGCAGTACTTC
many	TRBV19	TRBJ1-1	NA	CASSPRGYTEAFF	TGTGCCAGTAGTCCTCGGGGGTACACTGAAGCTTTCTTT
NA	TRBV20-1	TRBJ2-6	TRBD1	CSARTGSSSGANVLTF	TGCAGTGCCCGGACAGGCTCCAGCTCTGGGGCCAACGTCCTGACTTTC
few	TRBV28	TRBJ1-2	NA	CASSPMARNYGYTF	TGTGCCAGCAGTCCGATGGCCCGAAACTATGGCTACACCTTC
NA	TRBV7-2	TRBJ2-5	TRBD2	CASSPLTSGRGETQYF	TGTGCCAGCAGCCCGTTGACTAGCGGGAGGGGAGAGACCCAGTACTTC
NA	TRBV5-6	TRBJ1-2	NA	CASSHRDNYGYTF	TGTGCCAGCAGCCACAGAGATAACTATGGCTACACCTTC
NA	TRBV15	TRBJ2-5	NA	CATSSSDGAQYF	TGTGCCACCAGCAGTTCGGACGGAGCCCAGTACTTC
NA	TRBV5-1	TRBJ2-5	NA	CASSLGTRRETQYF	TGCGCCAGCAGCTTGGGCACCAGGCGGGAGACCCAGTACTTC
NA	TRBV12-3/TRBV12-4	TRBJ2-2	NA	CASSLGGTRDGELFF	TGTGCCAGCAGTTTAGGTGGGACCCGGGACGGGGAGCTGTTTTTT
few	TRBV7-9	TRBJ1-2	NA	CASSLVRASGYGYTF	TGTGCCAGCAGCTTGGTCAGGGCCTCCGGCTATGGCTACACCTTC
few	TRBV7-3	TRBJ2-3	TRBD2	CASSNGLAGGTDTQYF	TGTGCCAGCAGCAACGGACTAGCGGGAGGGACAGATACGCAGTATTTT
few	TRBV29-1	TRBJ2-3	NA	CSVLTRTSVDTQYF	TGCAGCGTCCTGACTAGAACAAGCGTAGATACGCAGTATTTT
NA	TRBV5-1	TRBJ2-7	TRBD2	CASKTSGTPSYEQYF	TGCGCCAGCAAAACTAGCGGGACCCCTTCCTACGAGCAGTACTTC
few	TRBV6-1	TRBJ2-3	NA	CASSGGRGGSTDTQYF	TGTGCCAGCAGTGGGGGGCGAGGTGGGAGCACAGATACGCAGTATTTT
few	TRBV11-2	TRBJ2-1	NA	CASSLVRAGNEQFF	TGTGCCAGCAGCTTAGTCCGTGCGGGCAATGAGCAGTTCTTC
few	TRBV6-2/TRBV6-3	TRBJ1-5	NA	CASSRRLQPQHF	TGTGCCAGCAGCCGACGATTGCAGCCCCAGCATTTT
NA	TRBV5-1	TRBJ1-2	NA	CASSRDGQPLYGYTF	TGCGCCAGCAGCCGCGATGGACAGCCTCTTTATGGCTACACCTTC
NA	TRBV6-5	TRBJ1-1	TRBD1	CASSYSRAGQGGTEAFF	TGTGCCAGCAGTTACTCCCGAGCCGGACAGGGAGGGACTGAAGCTTTCTTT
NA	TRBV7-2	TRBJ2-7	TRBD1	CASSLVHRGYEQYF	TGTGCCAGCAGCTTAGTTCACAGGGGCTACGAGCAGTACTTC
NA	TRBV9	TRBJ2-2	TRBD1	CASSPHYRGLGELFF	TGTGCCAGCAGCCCCCACTACAGGGGGCTGGGGGAGCTGTTTTTT
NA	TRBV29-1	TRBJ2-7	TRBD1	CSVETGGNEQYF	TGCAGCGTGGAGACAGGGGGCAACGAGCAGTACTTC
NA	TRBV12-3/TRBV12-4	TRBJ2-2	NA	CASSPRAGDTGELFF	TGTGCCAGCAGTCCCCGCGCAGGTGATACCGGGGAGCTGTTTTTT
few	TRBV20-1	TRBJ2-1	NA	CSASELGTYNEQFF	TGCAGTGCTAGTGAACTAGGAACCTACAATGAGCAGTTCTTC
NA	TRBV20-1	TRBJ2-1	NA	CSATPSGLPGNEQFF	TGCAGTGCTACCCCCTCGGGACTCCCGGGAAATGAGCAGTTCTTC
NA	TRBV6-6	TRBJ2-1	NA	CASTQDAYNEQFF	TGTGCCAGCACCCAGGACGCCTACAATGAGCAGTTCTTC
few	TRBV7-2	TRBJ2-7	NA	CASSPDRAYEQYF	TGTGCCAGCAGTCCCGACAGAGCCTACGAGCAGTACTTC
NA	TRBV7-8	TRBJ2-1	TRBD2	CASSYRTSGSNEQFF	TGTGCCAGCAGCTACAGGACTAGCGGGAGCAATGAGCAGTTCTTC
NA	TRBV25-1	TRBJ1-3	NA	CASSPHRSSGNTIYF	TGTGCCAGCAGTCCCCACAGGAGCTCTGGAAACACCATATATTTT
once	TRBV11-1	TRBJ2-7	TRBD2	CASSLSRSTSGIYHEQYF	TGTGCCAGCAGCTTGTCCCGATCGACTAGCGGGATCTATCACGAGCAGTACTTC
NA	TRBV12-3/TRBV12-4	TRBJ2-1	NA	CASSRNAPGQFF	TGTGCCAGCAGCCGAAATGCCCCCGGGCAGTTCTTC
NA	TRBV20-1	TRBJ2-1	TRBD2	CSAGLAGDSSYNEQFF	TGCAGTGCTGGACTAGCGGGGGACAGCTCCTACAATGAGCAGTTCTTC
NA	TRBV7-2	TRBJ2-7	TRBD1	CASSAGTGGLYEQYF	TGTGCCAGCAGCGCCGGGACAGGGGGTCTCTACGAGCAGTACTTC
NA	TRBV28	TRBJ2-1	NA	CASSGRGSLYNEQFF	TGTGCCAGCAGTGGCAGGGGTTCCCTCTACAATGAGCAGTTCTTC
NA	TRBV19	TRBJ2-7	TRBD2	CASSPGGVTYEQYF	TGTGCCAGTAGCCCCGGGGGGGTGACCTACGAGCAGTACTTC
NA	TRBV4-2	TRBJ2-7	TRBD2	CASSQVGTSGGSSYEQYF	TGTGCCAGCAGCCAAGTAGGGACTAGCGGGGGAAGCTCCTACGAGCAGTACTTC
NA	TRBV7-2	TRBJ2-7	NA	CASSGGLYEQYF	TGTGCCAGCAGCGGAGGACTTTACGAGCAGTACTTC
NA	TRBV4-2	TRBJ2-7	NA	CASSQGDKRLLEQYF	TGTGCCAGCAGCCAAGGGGACAAACGACTGCTCGAGCAGTACTTC
many	TRBV5-1	TRBJ2-1	NA	CASSLGAGAYNEQFF	TGCGCCAGCAGCTTGGGAGCGGGCGCTTACAATGAGCAGTTCTTC
NA	TRBV9	TRBJ2-3	TRBD2	CASSVWDYHTDTQYF	TGTGCCAGCAGCGTCTGGGACTACCACACAGATACGCAGTATTTT
few	TRBV10-3	TRBJ2-6	TRBD2	CATLSSGTSGANVLTF	TGTGCCACCCTCAGTAGCGGGACCTCTGGGGCCAACGTCCTGACTTTC
NA	TRBV5-1	TRBJ2-7	NA	CASSLLDRLYEQYF	TGCGCCAGCAGCTTGCTGGACAGATTATACGAGCAGTACTTC
few	TRBV5-1	TRBJ2-3	NA	CASHGGTASTDTQYF	TGCGCCAGCCACGGCGGGACGGCTAGCACAGATACGCAGTATTTT
NA	TRBV11-2	TRBJ2-5	TRBD2	CASSSSGGLSETQYF	TGTGCCAGCAGCTCTAGCGGGGGGCTTTCGGAGACCCAGTACTTC
NA	TRBV5-1	TRBJ1-1	NA	CASSYRRMNTEAFF	TGCGCCAGCAGCTACCGACGGATGAACACTGAAGCTTTCTTT
NA	TRBV20-1	TRBJ2-3	TRBD2	CRALKAGVPDTQYF	TGCAGGGCGTTGAAAGCGGGAGTCCCAGATACGCAGTATTTT
NA	TRBV7-2	TRBJ1-5	NA	CASSLQDQPQHF	TGTGCCAGCAGCTTACAGGATCAGCCCCAGCATTTT
few	TRBV12-3/TRBV12-4	TRBJ1-4	TRBD1	CASTLFTGGRGEKLFF	TGTGCCAGCACCTTATTCACAGGGGGAAGGGGAGAAAAACTGTTTTTT
NA	TRBV2	TRBJ2-3	NA	CASLTTDTQYF	TGTGCCAGCTTGACCACAGATACGCAGTATTTT
NA	TRBV11-2	TRBJ2-5	NA	CASSLVYQETQYF	TGTGCCAGCAGCTTAGTATACCAAGAGACCCAGTACTTC
few	TRBV11-2	TRBJ2-1	TRBD2	CASSLLRSGRAGYNEQFF	TGTGCCAGCAGCTTACTTCGAAGCGGGAGGGCCGGGTACAATGAGCAGTTCTTC
NA	TRBV6-2/TRBV6-3	TRBJ1-5	NA	CASSYFGGPGQPQHF	TGTGCCAGCAGTTACTTTGGGGGGCCGGGTCAGCCCCAGCATTTT
NA	TRBV29-1	TRBJ2-5	NA	CSVEDLGGIQETQYF	TGCAGCGTTGAAGATCTTGGGGGTATCCAAGAGACCCAGTACTTC
NA	TRBV10-3	TRBJ2-1	TRBD2	CAISEPQPSGGYNEQFF	TGTGCCATCAGTGAGCCCCAACCCAGCGGGGGGTACAATGAGCAGTTCTTC
few	TRBV3-1	TRBJ1-1	NA	CASSQAQIGEAFF	TGTGCCAGCAGCCAAGCCCAAATTGGTGAAGCTTTCTTT